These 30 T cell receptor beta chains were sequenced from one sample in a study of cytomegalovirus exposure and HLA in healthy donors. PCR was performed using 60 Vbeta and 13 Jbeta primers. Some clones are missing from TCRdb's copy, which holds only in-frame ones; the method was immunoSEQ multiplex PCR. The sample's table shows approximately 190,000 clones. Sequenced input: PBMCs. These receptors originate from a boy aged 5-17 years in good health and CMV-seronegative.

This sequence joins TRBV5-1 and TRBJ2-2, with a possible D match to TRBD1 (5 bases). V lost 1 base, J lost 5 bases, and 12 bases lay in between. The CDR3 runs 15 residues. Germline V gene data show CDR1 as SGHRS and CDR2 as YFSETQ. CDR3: CASSLQGDVTGELFF. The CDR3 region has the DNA TGCGCCAGCAGCTTGCAAGGGGATGTAACCGGGGAGCTGTTTTTT.

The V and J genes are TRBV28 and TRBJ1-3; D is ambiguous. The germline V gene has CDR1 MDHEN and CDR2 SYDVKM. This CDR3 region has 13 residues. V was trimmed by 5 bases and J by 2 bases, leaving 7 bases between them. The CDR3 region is CASSPSPGNTIYF. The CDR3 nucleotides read TGTGCCAGCAGTCCCTCCCCTGGAAACACCATATATTTT.

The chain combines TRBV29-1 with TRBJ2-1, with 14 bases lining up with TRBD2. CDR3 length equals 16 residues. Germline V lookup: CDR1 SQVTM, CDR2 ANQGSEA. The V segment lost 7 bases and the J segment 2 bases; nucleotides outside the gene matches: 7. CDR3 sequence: CSALKTSGGAYNEQFF. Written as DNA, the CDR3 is TGCAGCGCCCTTAAGACTAGCGGGGGGGCCTACAATGAGCAGTTCTTC.

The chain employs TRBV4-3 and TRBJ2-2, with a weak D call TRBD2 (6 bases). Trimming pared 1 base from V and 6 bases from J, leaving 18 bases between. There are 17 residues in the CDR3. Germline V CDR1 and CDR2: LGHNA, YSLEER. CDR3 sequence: CASSQGGILRGAGELFF. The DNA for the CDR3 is TGCGCCAGCAGCCAAGGCGGGATCTTGCGGGGAGCCGGGGAGCTGTTTTTT.

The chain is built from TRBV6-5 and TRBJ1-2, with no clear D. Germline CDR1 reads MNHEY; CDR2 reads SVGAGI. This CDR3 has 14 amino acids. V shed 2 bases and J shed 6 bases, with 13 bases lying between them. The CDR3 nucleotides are TGTGCCAGCAGTTACGAATATGGGCAGGATGGCTACACCTTC. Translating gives CASSYEYGQDGYTF.

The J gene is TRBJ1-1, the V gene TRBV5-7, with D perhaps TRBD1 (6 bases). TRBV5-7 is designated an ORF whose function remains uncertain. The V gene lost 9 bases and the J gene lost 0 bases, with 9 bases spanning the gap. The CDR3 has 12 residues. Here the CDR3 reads CAKDRLNTEAFF. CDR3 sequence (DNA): TGTGCCAAAGACAGGTTGAACACTGAAGCTTTCTTT.

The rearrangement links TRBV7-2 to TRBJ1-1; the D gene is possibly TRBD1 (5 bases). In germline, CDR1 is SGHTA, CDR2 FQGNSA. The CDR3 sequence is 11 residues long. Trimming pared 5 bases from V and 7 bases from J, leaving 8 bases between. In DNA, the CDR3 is TGTGCCAGCAGCCCCGGGGGTGAAGCTTTCTTT. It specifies CASSPGGEAFF.

In DNA form, the CDR3 reads TGTGCCAGCAGTGAAGCGCTTTTGGCAGAGACCCAGTACTTC. It translates to CASSEALLAETQYF. This sequence joins TRBV2 and TRBJ2-5; D uncertain. V was trimmed by 0 bases and J by 4 bases, leaving 9 bases between them. This CDR3 is 14 amino acids long. Germline V gives CDR1 SNHLY, CDR2 FYNNEI.

The CDR3, as DNA: TGTGCCAGCAGTTTGATGTCGAGCTCCTACAATGAGCAGTTCTTC. Protein sequence: CASSLMSSSYNEQFF. The chain joins TRBV28 to TRBJ2-1; no clear D gene. The germline gives CDR1 MDHEN, CDR2 SYDVKM. This CDR3 is built from 15 residues. V lost 3 bases to trimming and J lost 0 bases, with 9 bases between them.

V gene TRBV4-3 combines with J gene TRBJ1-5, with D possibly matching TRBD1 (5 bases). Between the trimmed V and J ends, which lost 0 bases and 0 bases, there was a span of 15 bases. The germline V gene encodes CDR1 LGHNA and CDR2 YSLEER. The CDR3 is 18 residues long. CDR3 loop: CASSQESWGEGSNQPQHF. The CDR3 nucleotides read TGCGCCAGCAGCCAAGAATCATGGGGGGAGGGTAGCAATCAGCCCCAGCATTTT.

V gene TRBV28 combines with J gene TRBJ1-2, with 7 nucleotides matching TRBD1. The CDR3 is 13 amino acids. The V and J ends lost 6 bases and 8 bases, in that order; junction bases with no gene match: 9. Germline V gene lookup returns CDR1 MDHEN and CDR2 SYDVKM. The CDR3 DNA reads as TGTGCCAGCAGGACAACAGGGGTCCTGGGCTACACCTTC. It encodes CASRTTGVLGYTF.

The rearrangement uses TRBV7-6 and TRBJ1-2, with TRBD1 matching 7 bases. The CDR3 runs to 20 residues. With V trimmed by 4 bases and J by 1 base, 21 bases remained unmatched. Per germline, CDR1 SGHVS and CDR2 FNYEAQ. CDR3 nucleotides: TGTGCCAGCAGCTCCCATCCGGGCCACATTAGGGGGCCTCATAACTATGGCTACACCTTC. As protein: CASSSHPGHIRGPHNYGYTF. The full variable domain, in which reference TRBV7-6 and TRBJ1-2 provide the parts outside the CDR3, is GAGVSQSPRYKVTKRGQDVALRCDPISGHVSLYWYRQALGQGPEFLTYFNYEAQQDKSGLPNDRFSAERPEGSISTLTIQRTEQRDSAMYRCASSSHPGHIRGPHNYGYTFGSGTRLTVV.

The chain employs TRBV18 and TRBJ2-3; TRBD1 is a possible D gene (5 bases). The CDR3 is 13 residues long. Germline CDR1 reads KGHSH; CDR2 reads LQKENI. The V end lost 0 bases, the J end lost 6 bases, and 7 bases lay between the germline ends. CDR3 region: CASSPPPGDTQYF. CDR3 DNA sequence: TGTGCCAGCTCACCACCCCCAGGGGATACGCAGTATTTT.

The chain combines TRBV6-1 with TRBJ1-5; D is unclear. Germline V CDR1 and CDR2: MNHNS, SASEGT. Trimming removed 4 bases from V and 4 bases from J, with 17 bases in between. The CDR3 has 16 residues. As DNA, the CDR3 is TGTGCCAGCAGTGGCTATAATGCGGGCACAAATCAGCCCCAGCATTTT. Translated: CASSGYNAGTNQPQHF.

Written as DNA, the CDR3 is TGCGCCAGCAGCCGAGGACTCCTGAACACCGGGGAGCTGTTTTTT. Residues: CASSRGLLNTGELFF. The rearrangement joins TRBV4-1 to TRBJ2-2; perhaps TRBD2 as D (5 bases). There are 15 residues in the CDR3. V was pared by 4 bases and J by 1 base, with 10 bases between. The V gene's germline CDR1 is MGHRA and CDR2 YSYEKL.

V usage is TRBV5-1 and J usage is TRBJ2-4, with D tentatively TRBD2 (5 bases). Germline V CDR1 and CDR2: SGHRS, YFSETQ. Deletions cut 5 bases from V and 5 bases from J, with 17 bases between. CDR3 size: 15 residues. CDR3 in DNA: TGCGCCAGCAGGACCTTCTCCGGGAAGGAAAACATTCAGTACTTC. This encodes CASRTFSGKENIQYF.

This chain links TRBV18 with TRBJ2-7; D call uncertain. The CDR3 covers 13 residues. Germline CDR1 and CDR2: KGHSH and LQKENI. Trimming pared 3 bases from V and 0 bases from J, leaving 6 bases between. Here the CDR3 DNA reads TGTGCCAGCTCACCCCCGAGCTCCTACGAGCAGTACTTC. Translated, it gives CASSPPSSYEQYF.

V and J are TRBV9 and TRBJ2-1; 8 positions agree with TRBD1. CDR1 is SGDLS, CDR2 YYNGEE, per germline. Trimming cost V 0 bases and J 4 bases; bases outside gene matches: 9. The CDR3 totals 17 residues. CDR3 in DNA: TGTGCCAGCAGCGTAGCTGGATTGGGGGACAGGTACAATGAGCAGTTCTTC. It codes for CASSVAGLGDRYNEQFF.

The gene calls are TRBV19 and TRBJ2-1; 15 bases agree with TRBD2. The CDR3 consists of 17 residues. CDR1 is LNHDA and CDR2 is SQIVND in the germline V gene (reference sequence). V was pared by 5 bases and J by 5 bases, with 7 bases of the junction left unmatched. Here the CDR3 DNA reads TGTGCCAGTAGTCCGCGGACTAGCGGGGGGGCCGACAATGAGCAGTTCTTC. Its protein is CASSPRTSGGADNEQFF. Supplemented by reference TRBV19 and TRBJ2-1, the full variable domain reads DGGITQSPKYLFRKEGQNVTLSCEQNLNHDAMYWYRQDPGQGLRLIYYSQIVNDFQKGDIAEGYSVSREKKESFPLTVTSAQKNPTAFYLCASSPRTSGGADNEQFFGPGTRLTVL.

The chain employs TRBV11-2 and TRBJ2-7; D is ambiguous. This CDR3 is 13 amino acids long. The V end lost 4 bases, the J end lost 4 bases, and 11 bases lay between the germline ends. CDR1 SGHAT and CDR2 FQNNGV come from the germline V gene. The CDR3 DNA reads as TGTGCCAGCAGCTACAATTTATGGTACGAGCAGTACTTC. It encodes CASSYNLWYEQYF.

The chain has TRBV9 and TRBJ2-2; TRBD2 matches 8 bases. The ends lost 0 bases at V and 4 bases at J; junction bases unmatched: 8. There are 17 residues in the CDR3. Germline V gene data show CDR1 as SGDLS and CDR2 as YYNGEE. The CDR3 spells CASSVGAGATITGELFF. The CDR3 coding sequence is TGTGCCAGCAGCGTAGGAGCGGGGGCCACGATCACCGGGGAGCTGTTTTTT. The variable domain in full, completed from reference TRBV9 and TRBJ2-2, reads DSGVTQTPKHLITATGQRVTLRCSPRSGDLSVYWYQQSLDQGLQFLIQYYNGEERAKGNILERFSAQQFPDLHSELNLSSLELGDSALYFCASSVGAGATITGELFFGEGSRLTVL.

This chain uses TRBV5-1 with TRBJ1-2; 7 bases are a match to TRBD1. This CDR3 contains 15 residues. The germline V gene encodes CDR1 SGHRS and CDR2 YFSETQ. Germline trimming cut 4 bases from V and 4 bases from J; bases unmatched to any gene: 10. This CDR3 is CASSPWGQLGYGYTF. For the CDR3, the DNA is TGCGCCAGCAGCCCGTGGGGACAGCTAGGCTATGGCTACACCTTC.

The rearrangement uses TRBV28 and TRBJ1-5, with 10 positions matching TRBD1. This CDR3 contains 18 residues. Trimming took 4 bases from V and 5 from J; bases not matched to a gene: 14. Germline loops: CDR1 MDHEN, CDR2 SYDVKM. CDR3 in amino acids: CASSSLLGGTGEDQPQHF. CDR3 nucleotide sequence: TGTGCCAGCAGTTCGTTATTGGGGGGGACAGGGGAGGATCAGCCCCAGCATTTT.

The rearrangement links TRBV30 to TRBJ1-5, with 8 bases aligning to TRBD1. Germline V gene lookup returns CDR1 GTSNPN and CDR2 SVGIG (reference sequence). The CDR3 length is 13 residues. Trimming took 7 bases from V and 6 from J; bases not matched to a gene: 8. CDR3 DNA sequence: TGTGCCTTGGTGGACAGGGAAGGTCAGCCCCAGCATTTT. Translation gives CALVDREGQPQHF.

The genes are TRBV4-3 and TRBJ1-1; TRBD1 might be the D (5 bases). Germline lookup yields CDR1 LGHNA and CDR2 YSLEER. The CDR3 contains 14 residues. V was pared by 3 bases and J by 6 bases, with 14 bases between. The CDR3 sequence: CASSQPGAGAEAFF. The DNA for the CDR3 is TGCGCCAGCAGCCAGCCCGGGGCGGGGGCTGAAGCTTTCTTT.

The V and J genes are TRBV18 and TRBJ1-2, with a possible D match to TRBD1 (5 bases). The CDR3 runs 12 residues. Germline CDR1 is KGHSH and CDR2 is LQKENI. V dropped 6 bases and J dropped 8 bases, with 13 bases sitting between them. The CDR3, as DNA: TGTGCCAGCTCCTCCAAGAAGGGGGGCTACACCTTC. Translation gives CASSSKKGGYTF.

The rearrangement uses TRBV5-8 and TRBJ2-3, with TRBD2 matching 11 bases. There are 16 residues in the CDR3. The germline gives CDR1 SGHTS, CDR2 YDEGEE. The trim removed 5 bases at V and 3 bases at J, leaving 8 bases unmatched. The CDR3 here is CASRTYTSGGTDTQYF. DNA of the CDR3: TGTGCCAGCAGGACCTACACTAGCGGGGGAACAGATACGCAGTATTTT.

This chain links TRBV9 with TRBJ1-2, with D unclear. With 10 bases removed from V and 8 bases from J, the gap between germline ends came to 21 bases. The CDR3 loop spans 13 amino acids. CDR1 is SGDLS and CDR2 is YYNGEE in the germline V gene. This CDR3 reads CASAREDSGGYTF. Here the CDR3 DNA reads TGTGCCTCTGCTAGGGAGGACTCCGGAGGCTACACCTTC.

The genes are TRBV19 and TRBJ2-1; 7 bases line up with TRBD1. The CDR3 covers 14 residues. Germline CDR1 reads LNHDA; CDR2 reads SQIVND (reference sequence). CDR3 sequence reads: CATSTGTAYNEQFF. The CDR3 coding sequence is TGTGCTACTTCCACCGGGACAGCTTACAATGAGCAGTTCTTC.

CDR3 loop: CDSRNQPQHF. The CDR3 nucleotides read TGTGACTCGCGCAATCAGCCCCAGCATTTT. V and J are TRBV6-1 and TRBJ1-5; D is unresolved. CDR3 length: 10 residues. Germline lookup yields CDR1 MNHNS and CDR2 SASEGT.